This TCR beta chain comes out of a study of CD8 T cells in Susac syndrome (dated by TCRdb to about 2019). For context, the study as a whole: Of the Susac syndrome patients who were sequenced, 8 or 9 were in clinical remission while more than five had clinically active disease. At blood withdrawal, Susac syndrome patients were therapy-naive, treated with corticosteroids (with IVIg additionally given to some), or treated with IVIg alone. The study used repertoire sequencing to test whether antigen drove CD8+ T cell activation and differentiation in Susac syndrome. Study-wide conclusions, independent of this receptor: The number of individuals in the TCR sequencing and HLA analysis was acknowledged as relatively small. In patients with Susac syndrome, the CD4+ T cell repertoire showed no detectable clonal expansion.

High-throughput TCR beta sequencing profiled peripheral blood CD8+ and CD4+ T cells from healthy donors, Susac syndrome patients and multiple sclerosis patients. Recently defined diagnostic criteria for definite or probable disease were met by the Susac syndrome patients. CD8+ TEMRA cells were enriched by FACS, while bulk CD8+ and CD4+ T cells were purified by magnetic negative isolation. Blood was collected in EDTA tubes and processed within 24 hours, with PBMCs isolated through density gradient centrifugation. PBMCs intended for TCR sequencing were cryopreserved in liquid nitrogen and were subsequently thawed in a 37 degrees C water bath. The sorted or isolated CD4+, CD8+ and CD8+ TEMRA cells had a purity of 90% or higher. RNA was extracted using the RNeasy kit, and roughly 0.45 to 1 ug of the RNA was reverse transcribed with random hexamers. TCR beta CDR3 regions were amplified with the immunoSEQ multiplex PCR assay covering 54 Vbeta and 13 Jbeta segments. PCR amplification bias was corrected using a synthetic template baseline for primer optimization and computational correction. The original pipeline was this. Reads were assigned to V, D and J genes according to IMGT and analyzed in immunoSEQ Analyzer, with only productive sequences retained. Clonality was calculated as one minus the Shannon entropy normalized by log2 of the number of productive unique sequences. For each patient and control, public and private clones were evaluated among the 100 most prevalent clones. Susac-specific clones were defined as absent from healthy and MS cohorts, about 1,000 published viral clones and other ImmuneACCESS disease sequences. The public reads were reanalyzed by TCRdb: fastp trimming at Q25, MiXCR alignment, in-frame beta chains only. Entries are consolidated by CDR3 protein sequence, retaining the most common genes and DNA. None of the V and J calls come from the authors' own analysis; TCRdb made them. This sample is represented by some 200,000 distinct CDR3 sequences; approximately 96% of them were singletons. Clones ranked in the top ten supply around 0.092% of the sample.

The CDR3 contains 14 residues, cysteine and phenylalanine counted. The DNA shown is the 42-base CDR3, in frame from base 1. V loses 3 bases of germline sequence and J loses 1 base, and the interval between the two ends is 9 bases. With regard to this clonotype: Its recognized antigen is unknown. Nothing much larger sits one base from this clone, and base qualities are not available.

In this chain, TRBV12-3 or TRBV12-4 is recombined with TRBJ1-1; no D gene is confidently identified. This receptor was taken from a human donor with Susac syndrome. The specimen was CD4+ T cells from PBMCs. This receptor has the CDR3 CASSFSRGNTEAFF. Here is the DNA: TGTGCCAGCAGTTTTTCGCGGGGGAACACTGAAGCTTTCTTT.